Listed here are 32 T cell receptor beta chains from one sample, sequenced in a study of T cell repertoires in cytomegalovirus infection. One entry per CDR3 protein results from TCRdb running MiXCR on the reads. The sample holds fewer than 650,000 distinct CDR3 sequences, under 45% seen once. Antigens for these TCRs are unknown. Sequences were derived from cultured PBMCs, sampled from culture after CMV antigen stimulation. The source is a human donor in good health (CMV status not recorded). Some clones in this sample may be carry-over from other donors' samples.

The chain carries TRBV2 and TRBJ2-7; D is perhaps TRBD1 (6 bases). Per germline, CDR1 SNHLY and CDR2 FYNNEI. The V gene lost 6 bases and the J gene lost 1 base, with 13 bases spanning the gap. CDR3 length: 14 residues. The CDR3 nucleotides read TGTGCCAGCAGGTGGCAGGGGTTGTCCTACGAGCAGTACTTC. Protein product: CASRWQGLSYEQYF. Combining the CDR3 with reference TRBV2 and TRBJ2-7 gives the whole variable domain EPEVTQTPSHQVTQMGQEVILRCVPISNHLYFYWYRQILGQKVEFLVSFYNNEISEKSEIFDDQFSVERPDGSNFTLKIRSTKLEDSAMYFCASRWQGLSYEQYFGPGTRLTVT.

The rearrangement joins TRBV6-2 or TRBV6-3 to TRBJ2-1; no definite D call. This CDR3 comprises 15 residues. V lost 0 bases to trimming and J lost 7 bases, with 13 bases between them. Germline V CDR1 and CDR2: MNHEY, SVGEGT. The CDR3 sequence is CASSYSLPLGNEQFF. In DNA, the CDR3 is TGTGCCAGCAGTTACTCGCTGCCCCTGGGGAATGAGCAGTTCTTC.

The J gene is TRBJ2-3, the V gene TRBV5-1; possible D gene TRBD2, 5 bases. CDR3 size: 16 residues. Germline V lookup: CDR1 SGHRS, CDR2 YFSETQ. Trimming left V 0 bases short and J 4 bases short, with 15 bases between. The CDR3 region has the DNA TGCGCCAGCAGCTTGGGTAGCGCGTCGCCGGCAGATACGCAGTATTTT. It codes for CASSLGSASPADTQYF.

The CDR3 loop reads CASSSGNEQYF. The CDR3 DNA is TGTGCCAGCAGTTCTGGTAACGAGCAGTACTTC. V is TRBV11-2 and J is TRBJ2-7; no clear D gene. Germline V CDR1 and CDR2: SGHAT, FQNNGV. The V gene lost 6 bases and the J gene lost 5 bases, with 8 bases spanning the gap. The CDR3 is 11 residues long.

This clonotype was observed many times. The chain links TRBV7-8 to TRBJ1-5, with D uncertain. Trimming cost V 1 base and J 0 bases, with 7 bases left between them. The CDR3 runs to 15 residues. Germline V gene data show CDR1 as SGHVS and CDR2 as FQNEAQ. The CDR3 reads CASSLVYASNQPQHF. DNA for the CDR3: TGTGCCAGCAGCTTAGTATATGCTAGCAATCAGCCCCAGCATTTT.

V gene TRBV12-3 or TRBV12-4 combines with J gene TRBJ1-5, with 7 bases lining up with TRBD1. Trimming at V came to 5 bases and at J to 6 bases, leaving 7 bases not matched to a gene. The CDR3 has 14 residues. This CDR3 is CASSTTGAGQPQHF. The CDR3 DNA reads TGTGCCAGCAGTACTACAGGGGCGGGTCAGCCCCAGCATTTT.

This clonotype was observed a handful of times. The chain carries TRBV7-2 and TRBJ1-1, with a weak D call TRBD1 (6 bases). The length of the CDR3 is 15 residues. The V end was cut by 2 bases, the J end by 5 bases, with 15 bases between. CDR1 is SGHTA, CDR2 FQGNSA, per germline. The CDR3 loop is CASSLTGAGGTEAFF. The CDR3 DNA sequence: TGTGCCAGCAGCTTAACGGGGGCGGGGGGGACTGAAGCTTTCTTT.

The chain couples TRBV12-3 or TRBV12-4 to TRBJ2-7, with 8 bases identical to TRBD1. This CDR3 spans 12 amino acids. V was clipped by 10 bases and J by 1 base; unmatched bases: 3. As DNA, the CDR3 is TGTGCCAAGTACAGGGGGTCCTACGAGCAGTACTTC. It translates to CAKYRGSYEQYF.

In its sample, this clonotype was seen many times. The rearrangement links TRBV7-8 to TRBJ2-5, with 9 bases identical to TRBD1. Per germline, CDR1 SGHVS and CDR2 FQNEAQ. The CDR3 runs 16 residues. V was clipped by 5 bases and J by 4 bases; unmatched bases: 11. The CDR3 here is CASSARTGAKGETQYF. The CDR3 coding sequence is TGTGCCAGCAGCGCCCGGACAGGGGCTAAGGGAGAGACCCAGTACTTC.

This clonotype was seen a few times. The chain uses TRBV19 and TRBJ2-5, with D possibly being TRBD1 (6 bases). The length of the CDR3 is 13 residues. The germline V gene has CDR1 LNHDA and CDR2 SQIVND (reference sequence). The V gene lost 9 bases and the J gene lost 2 bases, with 13 bases spanning the gap. The CDR3 loop reads CASSIGQQETQYF. CDR3 nucleotide sequence: TGTGCCAGCAGCATTGGACAGCAAGAGACCCAGTACTTC.

V gene TRBV7-2 combines with J gene TRBJ2-7; unclear D gene. CDR3 size: 13 residues. The germline V and J ends were trimmed by 1 base and 7 bases, with 11 bases remaining between them. Germline assignment: CDR1 SGHTA and CDR2 FQGNSA. CDR3 amino acids: CASSLEPREEQYF. The CDR3 region has the DNA TGTGCCAGCAGCTTAGAGCCCCGAGAAGAGCAGTACTTC. Based on the CDR3 plus reference TRBV7-2 and TRBJ2-7, the full variable domain is GAGVSQSPSNKVTEKGKDVELRCDPISGHTALYWYRQSLGQGLEFLIYFQGNSAPDKSGLPSDRFSAERTGGSVSTLTIQRTQQEDSAVYLCASSLEPREEQYFGPGTRLTVT.

This clonotype has a handful of counts. The chain carries TRBV28 and TRBJ1-6, with D possibly TRBD1 on 5 matching bases. V shed 11 bases and J shed 9 bases, with 20 bases lying between them. The CDR3 loop spans 14 amino acids. Germline V lookup: CDR1 MDHEN, CDR2 SYDVKM. CDR3: CAAEKGQGSSPLHF. The CDR3 DNA sequence: TGTGCCGCAGAAAAGGGCCAGGGAAGTTCACCCCTCCACTTT. The whole variable domain, filled in from reference TRBV28 and TRBJ1-6, reads DVKVTQSSRYLVKRTGEKVFLECVQDMDHENMFWYRQDPGLGLRLIYFSYDVKMKEKGDIPEGYSVSREKKERFSLILESASTNQTSMYLCAAEKGQGSSPLHFGNGTRLTVT.

The rearrangement joins TRBV29-1 to TRBJ1-1; D may be TRBD1 (6 bases). Trimming left V 6 bases short and J 6 bases short, with 14 bases between. Germline V gene data show CDR1 as SQVTM and CDR2 as ANQGSEA. There are 12 residues in the CDR3. CDR3 in amino acids: CSVEPGGPEAFF. DNA for the CDR3: TGCAGCGTCGAGCCGGGGGGCCCTGAAGCTTTCTTT.

The chain carries TRBV28 and TRBJ1-2; D perhaps matches TRBD1 (5 bases). V was shortened by 6 bases and J by 4 bases, with 24 bases between the two germline ends. The CDR3 covers 17 residues. CDR1 and CDR2 (germline): MDHEN, SYDVKM. CDR3 DNA sequence: TGTGCCAGCAGCTTCCGGGACGAGCGGGGAGGTATCTATGGCTACACCTTC. This translates into CASSFRDERGGIYGYTF.

The rearrangement links TRBV27 to TRBJ1-6; unclear D gene. The V and J ends lost 3 bases and 5 bases respectively, with 8 bases between them. Germline V lookup: CDR1 MNHEY, CDR2 SMNVEV (reference sequence). The CDR3 has 14 residues. The CDR3 DNA is TGTGCCAGCAGTTTCTTGGCGGATAATTCACCCCTCCACTTT. Its protein is CASSFLADNSPLHF.

This clonotype appeared a few times. The chain couples TRBV7-2 to TRBJ2-7; 7 bases map to TRBD1. Per germline, CDR1 SGHTA and CDR2 FQGNSA. The V gene end was trimmed by 5 bases and the J gene end by 3 bases; junction bases not matched to a gene: 7. The CDR3 runs to 14 residues. The CDR3 loop reads CASSAGGRGYEQYF. The CDR3 coding sequence is TGTGCCAGCAGCGCAGGGGGACGGGGCTACGAGCAGTACTTC.

The rearrangement joins TRBV14 to TRBJ1-1, with D perhaps matching TRBD1 (5 bases). This CDR3 has 16 residues. Germline values: CDR1 SGHDN, CDR2 FVKESK. The V end lost 0 bases, the J end lost 11 bases, and 22 bases lay between the germline ends. The CDR3 sequence: CASSQDIWRGPRSAFF. CDR3 bases: TGTGCCAGCAGCCAAGATATCTGGAGGGGACCCCGCTCGGCTTTCTTT.

This clonotype was detected a few times. The chain recombines TRBV27 with TRBJ2-1, with 11 positions matching TRBD2. The CDR3 length is 16 residues. V was pared by 4 bases and J by 6 bases, with 8 bases of the junction left unmatched. Germline V CDR1 and CDR2: MNHEY, SMNVEV (reference sequence). This CDR3 reads CASSSGRLAGTNEQFF. DNA of the CDR3: TGTGCCAGCAGTTCTGGGAGACTAGCGGGGACCAATGAGCAGTTCTTC.

The J gene is TRBJ2-7, the V gene TRBV12-3 or TRBV12-4, with 11 bases aligning to TRBD2. V lost 5 bases to trimming and J lost 1 base; unmatched junction nucleotides: 7. The CDR3 has 16 residues. This CDR3 reads CASSPETSGTSYEQYF. The DNA for the CDR3 is TGTGCCAGCAGTCCGGAGACTAGCGGGACATCCTACGAGCAGTACTTC.

The chain couples TRBV20-1 to TRBJ2-3; D is perhaps TRBD2 (5 bases). V was cut by 3 bases and J by 5 bases, with 6 bases left in between. This CDR3 contains 11 residues. From germline, CDR1 is DFQATT and CDR2 SNEGSKA (reference sequence). CDR3 sequence (DNA): TGCAGTGCTAGTAGCGAAGATACGCAGTATTTT. Its translation: CSASSEDTQYF.

V gene TRBV7-6 combines with J gene TRBJ2-1; 8 bases fit TRBD1. V dropped 1 base and J dropped 4; count of bases not matched to a gene: 0. This CDR3 comprises 14 residues. Germline values: CDR1 SGHVS, CDR2 FNYEAQ. CDR3 loop: CASSLGDRYNEQFF. Here the CDR3 DNA reads TGTGCCAGCAGCTTAGGGGACAGGTACAATGAGCAGTTCTTC.

The CDR3 here is CASSLSSEKLFF. The CDR3 DNA reads TGTGCCAGCAGCTTATCATCTGAAAAACTGTTTTTT. The rearrangement links TRBV11-2 to TRBJ1-4; D is undetermined. The germline V gene encodes CDR1 SGHAT and CDR2 FQNNGV. V was trimmed by 2 bases and J by 7 bases, leaving 5 bases between them. This CDR3 is 12 amino acids long.

The V and J genes are TRBV19 and TRBJ2-2; possibly TRBD1 or TRBD2 for D (7 bases each). The germline CDR1 and CDR2 sequences are LNHDA and SQIVND (reference sequence). The V end was cut by 2 bases, the J end by 7 bases, with 20 bases between. CDR3 length: 17 residues. CDR3 in amino acids: CASSIPLWAGGVGELFF. In nucleotides, the CDR3 is TGTGCCAGTAGTATACCCCTGTGGGCAGGGGGGGTCGGGGAGCTGTTTTTT.

CDR3 protein: CATSRDPSSTGELFF. CDR3 DNA sequence: TGTGCCACCAGCAGAGATCCTAGCTCTACCGGGGAGCTGTTTTTT. The V gene is TRBV15, the J gene TRBJ2-2; maybe TRBD2 (5 bases). Germline V CDR1 and CDR2: LNHNV, YYDKDF (reference sequence). This CDR3 is 15 amino acids long. Trimming cost V 0 bases and J 5 bases, with 10 bases left between them.

This clonotype occurred many times. The rearrangement joins TRBV7-2 to TRBJ2-1; the match to TRBD1 covers 9 bases. The V gene end was trimmed by 5 bases and the J gene end by 10 bases; junction bases not matched to a gene: 6. The CDR3 runs 13 residues. From germline, CDR1 is SGHTA and CDR2 FQGNSA. The CDR3 region has the DNA TGTGCCAGCAGCCAACAGGGGGCTGGGGAGCAGTTCTTC. This gives the protein CASSQQGAGEQFF.

This clonotype was detected a few times. This chain links TRBV11-2 with TRBJ2-1, with 9 bases identical to TRBD2. The CDR3 totals 14 residues. Germline V gene sequence: CDR1 SGHAT, CDR2 FQNNGV. V shed 5 bases and J 4 bases; nucleotides not matched to a gene: 3. The CDR3: CASSLSGGYNEQFF. In nucleotides, the CDR3 is TGTGCCAGCAGCCTTAGCGGGGGATACAATGAGCAGTTCTTC.

This clonotype was seen more than once but under ten times. V usage is TRBV28 and J usage is TRBJ1-1, with unresolved D. The CDR3 runs 14 residues. V was shortened by 6 bases and J by 1 base, with 12 bases between the two germline ends. The V gene's germline CDR1 is MDHEN and CDR2 SYDVKM. The CDR3 DNA is TGTGCCAGCAGAAAACTCCCGGGGAACACTGAAGCTTTCTTT. This gives the protein CASRKLPGNTEAFF.

In regard to this clonotype: The junction differs from germline at one of its ends, possibly a read error. This chain joins TRBV12-3 or TRBV12-4 and TRBJ2-1; 7 bases fit TRBD1. The CDR3 has 10 amino acids. In DNA, the CDR3 is TGTGCCAGCAGTTTCGACAGGGTGGTCTTC. Amino acids: CASSFDRVVF.

The V gene is TRBV20-1, the J gene TRBJ2-1; 7 bases are shared with TRBD2. Trimming at V came to 4 bases and at J to 7 bases, leaving 13 bases not matched to a gene. Looked up from germline, CDR1 is DFQATT and CDR2 is SNEGSKA (reference sequence). The length of the CDR3 is 15 residues. CDR3 coding DNA: TGCAGTGCTACCAGCGGGATCGGCCCTATAAATGAGCAGTTCTTC. Amino acid sequence: CSATSGIGPINEQFF.

The rearrangement joins TRBV12-3 or TRBV12-4 to TRBJ2-7, with a tentative D call TRBD1 (7 bases). The V end was cut by 5 bases, the J end by 3 bases, with 11 bases between. The length of the CDR3 is 13 residues. CDR3 nucleotide sequence: TGTGCCAGCAGTAACAGGGGACTCTACGAGCAGTACTTC. It specifies CASSNRGLYEQYF.

The chain joins TRBV7-2 to TRBJ2-7; D could derive from TRBD1 or TRBD2 (5 bases each). V was shortened by 3 bases and J by 0 bases, with 12 bases between the two germline ends. The germline CDR1 and CDR2 sequences are SGHTA and FQGNSA. CDR3 length: 15 amino acids. CDR3 residues: CASSLLTGASYEQYF. Here the CDR3 DNA reads TGTGCCAGCAGCTTGCTGACCGGGGCCTCCTACGAGCAGTACTTC.

The J gene is TRBJ2-1, the V gene TRBV29-1; 14 bases map to TRBD2. Germline assignment: CDR1 SQVTM and CDR2 ANQGSEA. V shed 3 bases, J shed 12 bases, and the junction held 10 bases outside the gene matches. The CDR3 consists of 15 residues. CDR3 sequence reads: CSVDQSGLAGGWQFF. The DNA of the CDR3 is TGCAGCGTTGACCAATCAGGACTAGCGGGAGGATGGCAGTTCTTC.